This T cell receptor beta chain was obtained from a study of cytomegalovirus exposure and HLA in healthy donors. The germline CDR1 and CDR2 sequences are LNHDA and SQIVND (reference sequence). With 3 bases removed from V and 2 bases from J, the gap between germline ends came to 11 bases. This CDR3 spans 16 amino acids. Primers for the PCR totalled 60 Vbeta and 13 Jbeta. Assay: immunoSEQ multiplex PCR; the TCRdb copy retains only in-frame clones and omits some. The sample records some 190,000 clones, around three quarters being singletons. Each donor was healthy, and each was a bone marrow donor. The chain combines TRBV19 with TRBJ2-6, with D perhaps TRBD1 (7 bases). The sequence came from a woman aged 30 to 39 in good health and CMV-seropositive. Sequencing used PBMCs. DNA of the CDR3: TGTGCCAGTAGTATGGGCAGGGGGGCTGGGGCCAACGTCCTGACTTTC. It translates to CASSMGRGAGANVLTF.